This T cell receptor beta chain was sequenced during a study of CXCR3-negative and CXCR3-positive naive CD8 T cells. As for the study in general: The TRB read total, some 130 million, broke down to about 1.5 +/- 0.3 million reads per library.

CDR3 length: 13 residues. In germline, CDR1 is SGHDN, CDR2 FVKESK. Researchers prepared the TRB cDNA libraries using 5' RACE with UMI labels. Using the 5' RACE reads, TCRdb records one entry per CDR3 protein without DNA. The table counts around 50,000 distinct CDR3 sequences; about 2.3% lies in the top ten. The genes are TRBV14 and TRBJ2-1; the D gene TCRdb calls, TRBD1, cannot be checked with no DNA. Sequenced material: naive CXCR3- CD8+ T cells from blood. Indicated subset: CD45RO-CCR7+CD27+CD95- naive CD8+ T cells lacking CXCR3 (TNR3-). The TCR sequence derives from a human donor in good health. Some clones in this sample may be carry-over from other donors' samples. The CDR3 protein is CASSPEWGNEQFF.